These 31 T cell receptor beta chains share one sample of origin, sequenced in a study of cytomegalovirus exposure and HLA in healthy donors. TCRdb's table, derived via immunoSEQ multiplex PCR, lists solely in-frame clones and lacks some. Counted here are some 76,000 clones, around 94% occurring once; the ten biggest clones make up 2.5% to 3.5%. Material: PBMCs. These receptors all stem from a woman under 30 in good health and CMV-seropositive.

The V gene is TRBV7-9, the J gene TRBJ2-1; D unclear. V lost 5 bases and J 6 bases, leaving 8 bases between the germline ends. The V gene's germline CDR1 is SEHNR and CDR2 FQNEAQ (reference sequence). CDR3 length: 12 amino acids. CDR3 region: CASSLETNEQFF. The CDR3, as DNA: TGTGCCAGCAGCCTGGAGACCAATGAGCAGTTCTTC.

V usage is TRBV27 and J usage is TRBJ2-1; D is possibly TRBD2 (5 bases). There are 18 residues in the CDR3. Between the trimmed V and J ends, which lost 0 bases and 4 bases, there was a span of 19 bases. The V gene's germline CDR1 is MNHEY and CDR2 SMNVEV (reference sequence). The CDR3 coding sequence is TGTGCCAGCAGTTTATCGGGGTTTGCGGGTACCCCATACAATGAGCAGTTCTTC. Residues: CASSLSGFAGTPYNEQFF.

V is TRBV28 and J is TRBJ1-2; TRBD1 aligns across 7 bases. J was trimmed by 4 bases and V by 5 bases; bases with no gene match: 7. The germline V gene encodes CDR1 MDHEN and CDR2 SYDVKM. The CDR3 totals 14 residues. For the CDR3, the DNA is TGTGCCAGCAGTATCCCTGGACAGGCCTATGGCTACACCTTC. This translates into CASSIPGQAYGYTF.

This sequence joins TRBV27 and TRBJ2-3; no firm D call. The CDR3 extends over 11 amino acids. V dropped 3 bases and J dropped 6 bases, with 4 bases sitting between them. CDR1 and CDR2 from the germline V gene are MNHEY and SMNVEV (reference sequence). CDR3 DNA: TGTGCCAGCAGTTTTTATGATACGCAGTATTTT. This sequence encodes CASSFYDTQYF.

The V gene is TRBV7-6, the J gene TRBJ2-3, with a weak D call TRBD1 (6 bases). Germline V gene sequence: CDR1 SGHVS, CDR2 FNYEAQ. CDR3 length: 16 amino acids. V lost 5 bases, J lost 0 bases, and 15 bases lay in between. In DNA form, the CDR3 reads TGTGCCAGCAGCCCGGGACAACAATCTAGCACAGATACGCAGTATTTT. Protein: CASSPGQQSSTDTQYF.

The genes are TRBV28 and TRBJ2-7; D uncertain. Between the trimmed V and J ends, which lost 3 bases and 1 base, there was a span of 4 bases. The V gene's germline CDR1 is MDHEN and CDR2 SYDVKM. The CDR3 is 12 amino acids. The CDR3 sequence is CASSLASYEQYF. The CDR3 DNA sequence: TGTGCCAGCAGTTTGGCTTCCTACGAGCAGTACTTC.

The chain links TRBV14 to TRBJ2-1; TRBD2 agrees at 7 bases. CDR1 and CDR2 from the germline V gene are SGHDN and FVKESK. V was pared by 2 bases and J by 1 base, with 8 bases of the junction left unmatched. CDR3 length equals 17 residues. CDR3 sequence (DNA): TGTGCCAGCAGCCAAATCGGAGGACTAGTGTCCTACAATGAGCAGTTCTTC. Protein product: CASSQIGGLVSYNEQFF.

V is TRBV19 and J is TRBJ1-1; D might be TRBD1 (6 bases). V lost 3 bases and J 3 bases, leaving 17 bases between the germline ends. The CDR3 is 16 amino acids. Germline CDR1 LNHDA, CDR2 SQIVND (reference sequence). Written as DNA, the CDR3 is TGTGCCAGTAGTATTGGGGCAGGGGCAGGAGACACTGAAGCTTTCTTT. The encoded protein is CASSIGAGAGDTEAFF.

The CDR3 region has the DNA TGTGCCAGCACGGAGACAGGGGGGTATGGCTACACCTTC. It translates to CASTETGGYGYTF. The J gene is TRBJ1-2, the V gene TRBV6-5; 9 bases agree with TRBD1. The germline CDR1 and CDR2 sequences are MNHEY and SVGAGI. V was clipped by 7 bases and J by 5 bases; unmatched bases: 5. The CDR3 consists of 13 residues.

This clone was seen once. V and J are TRBV29-1 and TRBJ2-7, with D tentatively TRBD1 (6 bases). V was cut by 5 bases and J by 4 bases, with 18 bases left in between. The CDR3 consists of 14 residues. CDR1 SQVTM and CDR2 ANQGSEA come from the germline V gene. DNA of the CDR3: TGCAGCGTTACACAGGTTCGCAGGGGATACGAGCAGTACTTC. Amino acid sequence: CSVTQVRRGYEQYF.

The table lists this clone with a count of one. The rearrangement links TRBV6-5 to TRBJ2-1, with 7 bases fitting TRBD2. This CDR3 is 16 amino acids long. Germline CDR1 MNHEY, CDR2 SVGAGI. The V and J ends lost 0 bases and 1 base, in that order; junction bases with no gene match: 3. CDR3 DNA: TGTGCCAGCAGTTACTCGGGGGGGGAGTCCTACAATGAGCAGTTCTTC. Its protein is CASSYSGGESYNEQFF.

This chain connects TRBV19 to TRBJ1-1, with 8 nucleotides matching TRBD1. The CDR3 sequence is 14 residues long. The germline V gene encodes CDR1 LNHDA and CDR2 SQIVND (reference sequence). V shed 4 bases and J 6 bases; nucleotides not matched to a gene: 7. This CDR3 is CASSTRTGRPEAFF. The CDR3 DNA is TGTGCCAGTAGTACCCGGACAGGGCGGCCTGAAGCTTTCTTT.

This CDR3 reads CASSSDGDQPQHF. CDR3 in DNA: TGTGCCAGCTCATCAGATGGAGATCAGCCCCAGCATTTT. V usage is TRBV18 and J usage is TRBJ1-5; D is uncertain. Germline V lookup: CDR1 KGHSH, CDR2 LQKENI. The CDR3 is 13 residues long. V was trimmed by 5 bases and J by 5 bases, leaving 10 bases between them.

The chain has TRBV7-9 and TRBJ2-5, with TRBD2 identical over 10 bases. The CDR3 spans 15 residues. From germline, CDR1 is SEHNR and CDR2 FQNEAQ (reference sequence). With V trimmed by 5 bases and J by 5 bases, 8 bases remained unmatched. In DNA, the CDR3 is TGTGCCAGCAGCCGGAGCGGGAGGGCCTTGGAGACCCAGTACTTC. Protein product: CASSRSGRALETQYF.

This clone was detected only once. The genes are TRBV6-6 and TRBJ1-4, with 9 bases matching TRBD1. V shed 2 bases, J shed 7 bases, and the junction held 5 bases outside the gene matches. Germline V lookup: CDR1 MNHNY, CDR2 SVGAGI (reference sequence). The CDR3 has 15 amino acids. CDR3 bases: TGTGCCAGCAGTTACGGCGGGACAGGGTCTGAAAAACTGTTTTTT. It yields the protein CASSYGGTGSEKLFF.

Here the CDR3 reads CASRESSYNSPLHF. As DNA, the CDR3 is TGTGCCAGCAGGGAGAGCTCCTATAATTCACCCCTCCACTTT. The gene calls are TRBV7-2 and TRBJ1-6; D is ambiguous. Trimming stripped 6 bases from V and 0 bases from J, with 6 bases between. This CDR3 has 14 residues. The germline gives CDR1 SGHTA, CDR2 FQGNSA.

This chain links TRBV14 with TRBJ2-3; D may be TRBD2 (6 bases). This CDR3 spans 16 amino acids. Between the trimmed V and J ends, which lost 4 bases and 3 bases, there was a span of 17 bases. Germline values: CDR1 SGHDN, CDR2 FVKESK. CDR3 region: CASSRLGRGRTDTQYF. The CDR3, as DNA: TGTGCCAGCAGCCGCTTGGGGCGGGGTAGGACAGATACGCAGTATTTT.

The chain joins TRBV5-6 to TRBJ2-5, with unresolved D. The CDR3 runs to 14 residues. Trimming shortened V by 0 bases and J by 9 bases, and 15 bases separated the two germline ends. The germline CDR1 and CDR2 sequences are SGHDT and YYEEEE. The CDR3 sequence is CASSLGLQKRPQYF. The CDR3 bases are TGTGCCAGCAGCTTGGGCCTACAGAAGAGACCCCAGTACTTC.

The chain has TRBV2 and TRBJ2-4; 7 positions agree with TRBD2. Germline assignment: CDR1 SNHLY and CDR2 FYNNEI. CDR3 size: 14 residues. Trimming took 7 bases from V and 6 from J; bases not matched to a gene: 9. CDR3 DNA: TGTGCCAGCAAACCCTCACCGGGGGGAAACATTCAGTACTTC. Its translation: CASKPSPGGNIQYF.

The rearrangement joins TRBV5-1 to TRBJ1-6; TRBD1 is a possible D gene (5 bases). Germline CDR1 reads SGHRS; CDR2 reads YFSETQ. Trimming removed 4 bases from V and 8 bases from J, with 13 bases in between. This CDR3 is 14 amino acids long. CDR3 sequence reads: CASSPAGWDSPLHF. The CDR3 nucleotides are TGCGCCAGCAGCCCCGCAGGGTGGGATTCACCCCTCCACTTT.

J is TRBJ1-5 and V is TRBV19; 8 bases fit TRBD1. V trimming: 6 bases; J trimming: 6 bases; junction bases outside the gene matches: 1. The germline V gene encodes CDR1 LNHDA and CDR2 SQIVND (reference sequence). This CDR3 comprises 12 residues. The CDR3 DNA reads as TGTGCCAGTAGGGACAGGGCTCAGCCCCAGCATTTT. As protein: CASRDRAQPQHF.

The chain combines TRBV7-9 with TRBJ1-6; 7 nucleotides align to TRBD1. The ends lost 8 bases at V and 5 bases at J; junction bases unmatched: 6. CDR1 is SEHNR and CDR2 is FQNEAQ in the germline V gene (reference sequence). This CDR3 is 14 amino acids long. CDR3 in DNA: TGTGCCAGCCAAGTGACAGGGAATAATTCACCCCTCCACTTT. It translates to CASQVTGNNSPLHF.

The J gene is TRBJ2-2, the V gene TRBV5-1; 10 bases map to TRBD2. J was trimmed by 4 bases and V by 3 bases; bases with no gene match: 3. The CDR3 covers 15 residues. Germline V gene lookup returns CDR1 SGHRS and CDR2 YFSETQ. In DNA form, the CDR3 reads TGCGCCAGCAGCTCAACTAGCGGGGTCACCGGGGAGCTGTTTTTT. It encodes CASSSTSGVTGELFF.

The chain carries TRBV4-3 and TRBJ1-3; no firm D call. The V gene's germline CDR1 is LGHNA and CDR2 YSLEER. Deletions cut 0 bases from V and 8 bases from J, with 8 bases between. This CDR3 has 13 amino acids. The CDR3 region is CASSQELQDTIYF. The CDR3 DNA follows: TGCGCCAGCAGCCAAGAGTTGCAGGACACCATATATTTT.

This chain uses TRBV27 with TRBJ2-7; TRBD1 matches at 7 bases. V lost 8 bases and J lost 1; bases outside the gene matches: 17. The germline CDR1 and CDR2 sequences are MNHEY and SMNVEV (reference sequence). CDR3 length: 17 amino acids. The CDR3 region is CASRAVPPSTGSYEQYF. Here the CDR3 DNA reads TGTGCCAGCCGAGCAGTACCCCCCTCGACAGGGTCCTACGAGCAGTACTTC.

This chain uses TRBV9 with TRBJ2-5; the match to TRBD2 covers 10 bases. V dropped 3 bases and J dropped 1; count of bases not matched to a gene: 6. This CDR3 spans 16 amino acids. Germline V CDR1 and CDR2: SGDLS, YYNGEE. The CDR3 DNA reads TGTGCCAGCAGCGGATCTAGCGGGAGACCCCAAGAGACCCAGTACTTC. This gives the protein CASSGSSGRPQETQYF.

V gene TRBV7-9 combines with J gene TRBJ1-4; D remains ambiguous. Trimming took 3 bases from V and 2 from J, leaving 7 bases between them. Germline CDR1 reads SEHNR; CDR2 reads FQNEAQ (reference sequence). The CDR3 totals 14 residues. The CDR3 nucleotides are TGTGCCAGCAGCTTGGAGAGGACTAATGAAAAACTGTTTTTT. Amino acids: CASSLERTNEKLFF. The whole variable domain, remainder taken from reference TRBV7-9 and TRBJ1-4, is DTGVSQNPRHKITKRGQNVTFRCDPISEHNRLYWYRQTLGQGPEFLTYFQNEAQLEKSRLLSDRFSAERPKGSFSTLEIQRTEQGDSAMYLCASSLERTNEKLFFGSGTQLSVL.

This chain connects TRBV11-2 to TRBJ1-1; D gene uncertain. The CDR3 sequence is 13 residues long. Germline CDR1 reads SGHAT; CDR2 reads FQNNGV. V shed 3 bases and J shed 1 base, with 6 bases lying between them. CDR3: CASSFGENTEAFF. CDR3 sequence (DNA): TGTGCCAGCAGCTTCGGTGAGAACACTGAAGCTTTCTTT.

V is TRBV6-6 and J is TRBJ2-7; tentative D call: TRBD2 (7 bases). The CDR3 extends over 14 amino acids. V dropped 2 bases and J dropped 2 bases, with 10 bases sitting between them. CDR1 is MNHNY and CDR2 is SVGAGI in the germline V gene (reference sequence). The CDR3: CASSYGGGTYEQYF. The CDR3, as DNA: TGTGCCAGCAGTTACGGGGGGGGCACCTACGAGCAGTACTTC.

This clone was recorded once. The rearrangement links TRBV6-5 to TRBJ2-1; a weak D match, TRBD2 (5 bases). This CDR3 is 15 amino acids long. Trimming removed 0 bases from V and 0 bases from J, with 6 bases in between. The germline gives CDR1 MNHEY, CDR2 SVGAGI. The CDR3 DNA reads as TGTGCCAGCAGTTACTCGAGCGGCTCCTACAATGAGCAGTTCTTC. Translating it yields CASSYSSGSYNEQFF.

The CDR3 reads CASSSSGSSYNEQFF. The CDR3 DNA follows: TGCGCCAGCAGCTCTAGCGGGAGTTCCTACAATGAGCAGTTCTTC. This chain uses TRBV5-1 with TRBJ2-1; 10 bases line up with TRBD2. The CDR3 length is 15 residues. With 3 bases clipped from V and 1 base from J, the junction kept 1 base outside the gene matches. Germline V gene sequence: CDR1 SGHRS, CDR2 YFSETQ.